Presented here are 23 T cell receptor beta chains from one specimen sequenced in a study of shared clonotypes between healthy human individuals. The protocol was immunoSEQ multiplex PCR, while the TCRdb copy is restricted to in-frame clones and leaves out a portion. The sample includes 950,000 to 1,300,000 clones, about 75% of them seen just once. The sequencing input was memory CD4+ T cells sorted from blood. This sample's subset: CD45RA-negative fraction. These receptors were taken from a man between 18 and 35 years old in good health.

J is TRBJ1-2 and V is TRBV28; 9 bases are shared with TRBD1. CDR1 and CDR2 (germline): MDHEN, SYDVKM. The CDR3 runs 13 residues. The ends lost 6 bases at V and 4 bases at J; junction bases unmatched: 3. CDR3 amino acids: CASRTGQGYGYTF. CDR3 nucleotide sequence: TGTGCCAGCAGGACGGGACAGGGCTATGGCTACACCTTC.

The gene calls are TRBV7-2 and TRBJ2-5; the D gene could be TRBD1 or TRBD2 (5 bases each). Germline V gene lookup returns CDR1 SGHTA and CDR2 FQGNSA. The CDR3 runs to 12 residues. V lost 6 bases to trimming and J lost 5 bases, with 10 bases between them. The CDR3 DNA sequence: TGTGCCAGCAGTTGGGGGACGGAGACCCAGTACTTC. It encodes CASSWGTETQYF.

The chain links TRBV2 to TRBJ1-2; 8 nucleotides line up with TRBD1. CDR1 and CDR2 from the germline V gene are SNHLY and FYNNEI. There are 14 residues in the CDR3. V lost 4 bases and J lost 5; bases outside the gene matches: 6. As DNA, the CDR3 is TGTGCCAGCAGTGGAGGACAGGGCCCTTATGGCTACACCTTC. Amino acid sequence: CASSGGQGPYGYTF.

This chain links TRBV10-2 with TRBJ2-2; D is possibly TRBD1 (6 bases). There are 15 residues in the CDR3. Per germline, CDR1 WSHSY and CDR2 SAAADI. Trimming pared 8 bases from V and 6 bases from J, leaving 19 bases between. The CDR3 nucleotides are TGCGCCAGCTCGACCGGCAGGGGTATCGCCGGGGAGCTGTTTTTT. Translating it yields CASSTGRGIAGELFF.

CDR3 in amino acids: CSWDRGDTEAFF. In DNA form, the CDR3 reads TGTAGCTGGGACAGGGGAGACACTGAAGCTTTCTTT. The J gene is TRBJ1-1, the V gene TRBV30; 10 bases align to TRBD1. The CDR3 runs to 12 residues. CDR1 and CDR2 from the germline V gene are GTSNPN and SVGIG (reference sequence).

About this clone itself: Other DNA sequences in the sample encode the same CDR3. In nucleotides, the CDR3 is TGTGCCAGCAGTGAAGGGGGGATGAACACTGAAGCTTTCTTT. Translating it yields CASSEGGMNTEAFF. This chain links TRBV2 with TRBJ1-1, with D perhaps matching TRBD1 (5 bases). CDR1 and CDR2 (germline): SNHLY, FYNNEI. The CDR3 has 14 residues. V was clipped by 1 base and J by 0 bases, with 6 bases between them.

The V gene is TRBV30, the J gene TRBJ2-7; D gene uncertain. CDR1 is GTSNPN, CDR2 SVGIG, per germline (reference sequence). V was shortened by 0 bases and J by 4 bases, with 13 bases between the two germline ends. The CDR3 length is 14 residues. CDR3 DNA sequence: TGTGCCTGGAGTGTACAAGGTCCTCAATACGAGCAGTACTTC. Protein: CAWSVQGPQYEQYF.

This clone was detected only a few times. This sequence joins TRBV18 and TRBJ2-3, with D possibly TRBD1 on 6 matching bases. This CDR3 spans 16 amino acids. CDR1 and CDR2 from the germline V gene are KGHSH and LQKENI. Deletions cut 0 bases from V and 5 bases from J, with 15 bases between. CDR3 sequence: CASSPPHRVGGDTQYF. The CDR3 bases are TGTGCCAGCTCACCACCGCACAGGGTTGGAGGAGATACGCAGTATTTT.

This chain joins TRBV9 and TRBJ1-4, with 8 bases lining up with TRBD1. V shed 0 bases and J 8 bases; nucleotides not matched to a gene: 3. The CDR3 length is 14 residues. Germline V lookup: CDR1 SGDLS, CDR2 YYNGEE. CDR3 in DNA: TGTGCCAGCAGCGTAGGACAGGGGCGGGAAAAACTGTTTTTT. It translates to CASSVGQGREKLFF. The whole variable domain, remainder taken from reference TRBV9 and TRBJ1-4, is DSGVTQTPKHLITATGQRVTLRCSPRSGDLSVYWYQQSLDQGLQFLIQYYNGEERAKGNILERFSAQQFPDLHSELNLSSLELGDSALYFCASSVGQGREKLFFGSGTQLSVL.

The CDR3: CASSLQGRNTGELFF. In DNA form, the CDR3 reads TGTGCCAGCAGCTTGCAGGGGCGGAACACCGGGGAGCTGTTTTTT. The chain links TRBV5-5 to TRBJ2-2; the D gene is possibly TRBD1 (6 bases). The CDR3 is 15 residues long. CDR1 is SGHKS and CDR2 is YYEKEE in the germline V gene (reference sequence). V lost 1 base and J 1 base, leaving 8 bases between the germline ends.

The chain links TRBV7-9 to TRBJ2-5; no clear D. Looked up from germline, CDR1 is SEHNR and CDR2 is FQNEAQ (reference sequence). Trimming removed 0 bases from V and 2 bases from J, with 13 bases in between. The CDR3 spans 16 residues. This CDR3 reads CASSLATLASQETQYF. CDR3 DNA: TGTGCCAGCAGCTTAGCCACCCTGGCGAGTCAAGAGACCCAGTACTTC.

V usage is TRBV7-2 and J usage is TRBJ2-7, with D perhaps matching TRBD2 (5 bases). This CDR3 region has 15 residues. The V end lost 4 bases, the J end lost 6 bases, and 19 bases lay between the germline ends. CDR1 and CDR2 (germline): SGHTA, FQGNSA. This CDR3 reads CASSSLWGAASEQYF. The DNA of the CDR3 is TGTGCCAGCAGCTCCCTTTGGGGAGCGGCTTCCGAGCAGTACTTC.

V is TRBV6-5 and J is TRBJ2-3; no reliable D call. From germline, CDR1 is MNHEY and CDR2 SVGAGI. The CDR3 loop spans 15 amino acids. Between the trimmed V and J ends, which lost 6 bases and 0 bases, there was a span of 13 bases. DNA of the CDR3: TGTGCCAGCAGCCGTCGGAGTGGAAGCACAGATACGCAGTATTTT. It is translated as CASSRRSGSTDTQYF.

V usage is TRBV5-1 and J usage is TRBJ2-3; 8 positions agree with TRBD2. From germline, CDR1 is SGHRS and CDR2 YFSETQ. J gave up 5 bases and V 0 bases, and 11 bases lay outside the gene matches. CDR3 length equals 17 residues. The CDR3, as DNA: TGCGCCAGCAGCTTGGGGCTAGCGGGTTCCGGGAGAGATACGCAGTATTTT. Translated, it gives CASSLGLAGSGRDTQYF. Full variable domain (remainder filled in from reference TRBV5-1 and TRBJ2-3): KAGVTQTPRYLIKTRGQQVTLSCSPISGHRSVSWYQQTPGQGLQFLFEYFSETQRNKGNFPGRFSGRQFSNSRSEMNVSTLELGDSALYLCASSLGLAGSGRDTQYFGPGTRLTVL.

This chain connects TRBV6-5 to TRBJ1-5; 9 positions match TRBD1. The CDR3 spans 14 residues. Germline-derived CDR1 and CDR2 are MNHEY and SVGAGI. The ends lost 6 bases at V and 7 bases at J; junction bases unmatched: 7. For the CDR3, the DNA is TGTGCCAGCAGGGTCGGGACAGGGACCCAGCCCCAGCATTTT. This gives the protein CASRVGTGTQPQHF.

The chain combines TRBV5-1 with TRBJ1-1; D is perhaps TRBD1 (6 bases). The CDR3 is made up of 14 amino acids. Germline V lookup: CDR1 SGHRS, CDR2 YFSETQ. Trimming stripped 5 bases from V and 0 bases from J, with 11 bases between. Written as DNA, the CDR3 is TGCGCCAGCAGGGCCGGGACATTGAACACTGAAGCTTTCTTT. Its translation is CASRAGTLNTEAFF.

V usage is TRBV30 and J usage is TRBJ2-2, with 7 positions matching TRBD2. CDR1 and CDR2 (germline): GTSNPN, SVGIG (reference sequence). The CDR3 is 14 residues long. The trim removed 3 bases at V and 5 bases at J, leaving 6 bases unmatched. The CDR3: CAWSLGGGTGELFF. CDR3 coding DNA: TGTGCCTGGAGCCTCGGGGGAGGGACCGGGGAGCTGTTTTTT.

The chain has TRBV5-6 and TRBJ1-5; TRBD1 matches at 7 bases. The CDR3 runs to 19 residues. With 3 bases clipped from V and 2 bases from J, the junction kept 17 bases outside the gene matches. CDR1 and CDR2 from the germline V gene are SGHDT and YYEEEE. The CDR3 sequence: CASSWWKGQVQTGNQPQHF. CDR3 DNA: TGTGCCAGCAGCTGGTGGAAAGGACAGGTGCAGACGGGCAATCAGCCCCAGCATTTT.

The chain has TRBV6-1 and TRBJ2-1, with 10 bases aligning to TRBD2. The J segment lost 3 bases and the V segment lost 1 base, leaving 9 bases of the junction unmatched. Germline V gene data show CDR1 as MNHNS and CDR2 as SASEGT. This CDR3 region has 18 residues. CDR3 amino acids: CASSEGGSRTSGYNEQFF. The CDR3 DNA sequence: TGTGCCAGCAGTGAAGGGGGATCCCGGACTAGCGGCTACAATGAGCAGTTCTTC.

V gene TRBV19 combines with J gene TRBJ1-6; a possible D gene is TRBD1 (6 bases). Germline V gives CDR1 LNHDA, CDR2 SQIVND (reference sequence). The CDR3 is made up of 14 amino acids. Trimming cost V 9 bases and J 4 bases, with 13 bases left between them. The CDR3 protein is CASGGGLYNSPLHF. The DNA of the CDR3 is TGTGCCAGCGGAGGGGGACTTTATAATTCACCCCTCCACTTT.

Details on this clone: The same CDR3 is also encoded by other DNA sequences in this sample. The gene calls are TRBV29-1 and TRBJ2-3; D unresolved. The CDR3 sequence is 12 residues long. Trimming took 1 base from V and 3 from J, leaving 5 bases between them. The germline V gene encodes CDR1 SQVTM and CDR2 ANQGSEA. CDR3 DNA: TGCAGCGTTGAAGGCGTTACAGATACGCAGTATTTT. It is translated as CSVEGVTDTQYF.

This clone showed up many times. At the DNA level, this CDR3 is encoded by other sequences in the same sample as well. The chain combines TRBV18 with TRBJ1-1, with no clear D. The CDR3 sequence is 13 residues long. Germline V lookup: CDR1 KGHSH, CDR2 LQKENI. V was trimmed by 3 bases and J by 11 bases, leaving 16 bases between them. CDR3 DNA sequence: TGTGCCAGCTCACCGTCCGACACCCGTGGGGCTTTCTTT. Residues: CASSPSDTRGAFF.

The chain combines TRBV5-5 with TRBJ1-3; D uncertain. CDR1 SGHKS and CDR2 YYEKEE come from the germline V gene (reference sequence). Trimming shortened V by 2 bases and J by 4 bases, and 10 bases separated the two germline ends. The length of the CDR3 is 14 residues. This CDR3 reads CASSFGFGGNTIYF. As DNA, the CDR3 is TGTGCCAGCAGCTTTGGCTTCGGCGGAAACACCATATATTTT.